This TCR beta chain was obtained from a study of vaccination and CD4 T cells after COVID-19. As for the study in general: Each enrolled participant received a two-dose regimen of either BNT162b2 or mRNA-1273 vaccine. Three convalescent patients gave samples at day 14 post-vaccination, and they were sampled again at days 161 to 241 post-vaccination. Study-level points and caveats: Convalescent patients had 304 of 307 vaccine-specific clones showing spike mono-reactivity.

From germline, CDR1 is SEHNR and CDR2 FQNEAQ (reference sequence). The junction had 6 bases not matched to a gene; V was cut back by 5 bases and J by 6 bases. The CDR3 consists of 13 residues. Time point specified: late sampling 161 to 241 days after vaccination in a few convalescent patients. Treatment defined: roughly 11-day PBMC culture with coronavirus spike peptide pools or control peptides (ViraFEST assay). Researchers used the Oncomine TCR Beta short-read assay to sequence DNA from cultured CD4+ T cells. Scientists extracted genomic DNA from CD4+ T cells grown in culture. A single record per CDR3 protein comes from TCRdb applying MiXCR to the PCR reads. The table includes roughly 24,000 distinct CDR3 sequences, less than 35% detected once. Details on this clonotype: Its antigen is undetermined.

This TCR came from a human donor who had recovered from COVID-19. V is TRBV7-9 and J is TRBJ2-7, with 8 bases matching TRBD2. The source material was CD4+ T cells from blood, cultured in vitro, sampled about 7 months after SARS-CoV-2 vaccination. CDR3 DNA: TGTGCCAGCAGCAGGGGACTAGGGGGCGAGCAGTACTTC. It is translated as CASSRGLGGEQYF.